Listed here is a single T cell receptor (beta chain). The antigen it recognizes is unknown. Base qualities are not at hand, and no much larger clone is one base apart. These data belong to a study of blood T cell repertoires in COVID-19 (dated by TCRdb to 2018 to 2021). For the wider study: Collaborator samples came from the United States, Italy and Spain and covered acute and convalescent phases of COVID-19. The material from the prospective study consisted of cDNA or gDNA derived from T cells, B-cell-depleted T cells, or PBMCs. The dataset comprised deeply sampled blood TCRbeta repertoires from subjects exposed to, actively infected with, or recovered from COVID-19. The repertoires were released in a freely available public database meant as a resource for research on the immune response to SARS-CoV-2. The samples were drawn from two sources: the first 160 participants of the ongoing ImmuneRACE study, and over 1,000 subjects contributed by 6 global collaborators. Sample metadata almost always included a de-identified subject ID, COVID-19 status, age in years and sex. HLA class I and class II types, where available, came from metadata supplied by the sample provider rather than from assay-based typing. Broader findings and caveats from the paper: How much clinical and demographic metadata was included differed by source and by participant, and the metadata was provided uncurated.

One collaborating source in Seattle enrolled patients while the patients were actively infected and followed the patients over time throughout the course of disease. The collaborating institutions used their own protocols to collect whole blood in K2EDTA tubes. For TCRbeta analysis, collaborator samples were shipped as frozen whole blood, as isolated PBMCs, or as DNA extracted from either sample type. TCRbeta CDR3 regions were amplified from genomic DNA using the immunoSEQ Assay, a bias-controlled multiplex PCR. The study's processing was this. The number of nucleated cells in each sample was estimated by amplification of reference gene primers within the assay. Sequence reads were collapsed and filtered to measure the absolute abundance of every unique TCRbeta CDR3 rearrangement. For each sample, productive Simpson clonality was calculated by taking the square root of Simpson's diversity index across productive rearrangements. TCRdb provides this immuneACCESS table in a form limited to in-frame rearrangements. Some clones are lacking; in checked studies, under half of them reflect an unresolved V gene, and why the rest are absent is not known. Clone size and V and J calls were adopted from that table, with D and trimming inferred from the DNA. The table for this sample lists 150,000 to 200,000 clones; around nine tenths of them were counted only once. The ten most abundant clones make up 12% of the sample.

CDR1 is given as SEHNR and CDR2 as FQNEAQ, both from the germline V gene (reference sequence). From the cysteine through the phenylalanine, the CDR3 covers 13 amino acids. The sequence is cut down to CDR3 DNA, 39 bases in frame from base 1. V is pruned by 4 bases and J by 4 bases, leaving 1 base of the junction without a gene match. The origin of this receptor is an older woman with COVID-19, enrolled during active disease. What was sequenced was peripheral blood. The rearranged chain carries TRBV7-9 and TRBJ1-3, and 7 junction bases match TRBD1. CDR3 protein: CASSSDRGNTIYF. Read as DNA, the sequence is TGTGCCAGCAGCTCGGACAGGGGAAACACCATATATTTT.